This TCR beta chain was profiled in a study of shared clonotypes between healthy human individuals. Assay runs were performed at deep level. As handled by the study authors: Filtering differed since immunoSEQ provided only junctions, with no quality scores. Only in-frame clones appear in the TCRdb table, and some are missing; sequencing was by immunoSEQ multiplex PCR. V, J and clone size derive from that table, while D and trimming were established from the DNA sequence. Of around 1.9 million clones in the sample, 85% to 95% were seen once. Between the trimmed V and J ends, which lost 5 bases and 8 bases, there was a span of 16 bases. Per the germline V gene, CDR1 is SEHNR and CDR2 is FQNEAQ (reference sequence). CDR3 size: 14 residues. Findings and caveats of the study: Deeper or shallower sequencing was expected to change how clonotypes are shared among donors.

Concerning this clone itself: Antigen specificity is unknown.

Naive CD8 cells were CD45RO-negative, positively selected for CCR7, excluding terminally differentiated effector memory CD45RA+ cells. The chain links TRBV7-9 to TRBJ2-1; possibly TRBD2 for D (5 bases). Input material: naive CD8+ T cells from PBMCs. The clonotype was recovered from a man between 18 and 35 years old in good health. Some clones in this sample may be carry-over from other donors' samples. CDR3 protein: CASSPPTAGYEQFF. The CDR3, as DNA: TGTGCCAGCAGCCCCCCAACCGCGGGCTATGAGCAGTTCTTC.